This TCR beta chain is drawn from a study of cytomegalovirus exposure and HLA in healthy donors. This CDR3 has 15 amino acids. Germline V gives CDR1 LNHDA, CDR2 SQIVND (reference sequence). Trimming took off 5 bases at V and 1 base at J, with 13 bases between the two ends. Primers included in the PCR were 60 Vbeta and 13 Jbeta primers. Using immunoSEQ multiplex PCR, the repertoire was profiled, and TCRdb retains in-frame clones only, with some absent. The data hold 150,000 to 200,000 clones, with about nine tenths observed a single time. V gene TRBV19 combines with J gene TRBJ2-3; D possibly corresponds to TRBD1 (5 bases). The source of this sequence is a boy aged 2 to 10 in good health and CMV-seronegative. What was sequenced was PBMCs. The CDR3 reads CASSLRKGGTDTQYF. Written as DNA, the CDR3 is TGTGCCAGTAGTTTGAGGAAAGGGGGCACAGATACGCAGTATTTT.